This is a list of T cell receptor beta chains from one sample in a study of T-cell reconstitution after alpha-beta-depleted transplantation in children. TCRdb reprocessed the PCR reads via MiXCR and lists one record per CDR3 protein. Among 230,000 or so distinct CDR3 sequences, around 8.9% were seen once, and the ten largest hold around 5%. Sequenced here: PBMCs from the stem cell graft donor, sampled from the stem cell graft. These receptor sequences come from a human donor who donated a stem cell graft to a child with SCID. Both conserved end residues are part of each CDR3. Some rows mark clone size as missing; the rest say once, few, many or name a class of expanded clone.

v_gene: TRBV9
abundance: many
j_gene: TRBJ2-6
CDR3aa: CASSVDGHPSSGANVLTF

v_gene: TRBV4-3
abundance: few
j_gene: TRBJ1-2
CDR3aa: CASSQDVRVSYGYTF

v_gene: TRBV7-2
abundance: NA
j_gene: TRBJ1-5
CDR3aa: CASSLLARADQPQHF

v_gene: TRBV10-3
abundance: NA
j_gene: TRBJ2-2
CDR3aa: CAISGGNRDTGELFF

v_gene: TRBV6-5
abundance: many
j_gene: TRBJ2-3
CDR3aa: CASSYSERDSTDTQYF

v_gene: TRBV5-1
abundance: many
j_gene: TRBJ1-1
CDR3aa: CASSYSDGRDGTEAFF

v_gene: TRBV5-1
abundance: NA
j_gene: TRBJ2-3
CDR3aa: CASSVQGIGTDTQYF

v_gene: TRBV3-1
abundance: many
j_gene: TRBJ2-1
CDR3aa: CASSHLWGTNEQFF

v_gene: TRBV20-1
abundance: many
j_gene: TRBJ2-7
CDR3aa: CSARGPGLAAYEQYF

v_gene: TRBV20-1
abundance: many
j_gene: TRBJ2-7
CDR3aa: CSARERGPHYEQYF

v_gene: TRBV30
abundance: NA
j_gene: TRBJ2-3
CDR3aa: CAWSWGVRTDTQYF

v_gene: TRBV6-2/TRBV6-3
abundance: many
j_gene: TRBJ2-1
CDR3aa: CASSYSQRGGGWNEQFF

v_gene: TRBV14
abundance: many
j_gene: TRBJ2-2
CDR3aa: CASSHTLTRDGELFF

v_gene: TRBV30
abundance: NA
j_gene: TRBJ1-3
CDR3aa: CAWSAEQGISGNTIYF

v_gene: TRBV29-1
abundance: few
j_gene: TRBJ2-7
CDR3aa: CSVAQGSPYEQYF

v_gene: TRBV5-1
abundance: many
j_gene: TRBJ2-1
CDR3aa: CASSWGTGGYEQFF

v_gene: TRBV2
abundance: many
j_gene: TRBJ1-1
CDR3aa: CASSEADVGAFF

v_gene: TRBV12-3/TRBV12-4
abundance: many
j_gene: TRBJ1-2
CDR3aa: CASSFWGRDGYTF

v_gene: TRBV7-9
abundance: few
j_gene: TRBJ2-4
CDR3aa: CASSHVGYLAKNIQYF

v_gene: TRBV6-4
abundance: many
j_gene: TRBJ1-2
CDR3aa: CASSKLQRSSNYGYTF

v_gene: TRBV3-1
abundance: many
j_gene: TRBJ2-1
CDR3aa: CASSQESGGLWNEQFF

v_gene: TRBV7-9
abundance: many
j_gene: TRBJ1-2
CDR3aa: CASSFLGGEYYGYTF

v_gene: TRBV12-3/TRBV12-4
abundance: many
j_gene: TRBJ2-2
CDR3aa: CASSPEMGLNTGELFF

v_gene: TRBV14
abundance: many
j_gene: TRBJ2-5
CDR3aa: CASSLSIPGLAGGPRQNLQETQYF

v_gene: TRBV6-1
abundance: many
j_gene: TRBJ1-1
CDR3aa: CATRTGPYMDTEAFF

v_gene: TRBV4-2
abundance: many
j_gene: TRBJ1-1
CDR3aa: CASSSQMNTEAFF

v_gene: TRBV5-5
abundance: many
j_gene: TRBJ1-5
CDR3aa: CASSLGGGSGQPQHF

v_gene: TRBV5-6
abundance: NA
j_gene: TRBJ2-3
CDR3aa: CASRRMGTDTQYF

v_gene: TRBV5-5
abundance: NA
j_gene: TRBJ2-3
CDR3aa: CASSLGHTSTDTQYF

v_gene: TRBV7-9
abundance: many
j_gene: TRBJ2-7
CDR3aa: CASSLFVRVVYEQYF

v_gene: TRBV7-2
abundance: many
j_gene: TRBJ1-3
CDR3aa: CASSEQGRSGNTIYF

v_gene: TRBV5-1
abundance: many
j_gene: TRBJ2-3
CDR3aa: CASSLEGQYGDTQYF

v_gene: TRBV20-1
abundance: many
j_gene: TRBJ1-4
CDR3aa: CSARGQGRQGANEKLFF

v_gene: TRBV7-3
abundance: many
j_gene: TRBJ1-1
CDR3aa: CASSSQFVRNTEAFF

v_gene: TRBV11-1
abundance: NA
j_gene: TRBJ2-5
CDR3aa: CASSLGVASGGIQETQYF

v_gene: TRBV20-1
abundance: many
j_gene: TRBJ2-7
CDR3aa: CSALNSGRSYEQYF

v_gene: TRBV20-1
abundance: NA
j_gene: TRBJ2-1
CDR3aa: CSAQWAGNEQFF

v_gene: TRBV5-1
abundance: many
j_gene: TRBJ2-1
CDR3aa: CASTRGGPSSNNEQFF

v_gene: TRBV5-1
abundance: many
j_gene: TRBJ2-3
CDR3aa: CASSRYNTDTQYF

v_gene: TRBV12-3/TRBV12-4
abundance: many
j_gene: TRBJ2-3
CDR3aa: CASSPVAGGRTDTQYF

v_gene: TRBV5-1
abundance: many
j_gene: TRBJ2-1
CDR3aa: CASSIGTSGNEQFF

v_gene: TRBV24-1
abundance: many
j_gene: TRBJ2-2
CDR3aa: CATSDRAGGTNTGELFF

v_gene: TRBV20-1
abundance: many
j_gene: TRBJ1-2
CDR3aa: CSASYRWGYGYTF

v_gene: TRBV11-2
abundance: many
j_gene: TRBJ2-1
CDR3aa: CASSPRGADFLVVGNEQFF

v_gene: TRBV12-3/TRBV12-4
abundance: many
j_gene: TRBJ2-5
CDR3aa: CASSWRNDGETQYF